The 21 T cell receptor beta chains reported below all come from one sample, sequenced in a study of T-cell reconstitution after alpha-beta-depleted transplantation in children. Molecular barcoding with unique molecular identifiers was used for the TCRbeta library. TCRdb analysed the PCR reads with MiXCR anew, one entry per CDR3 protein. The sample yields about 8,700 distinct CDR3 sequences, about 15% seen once. The sample here was PBMCs, mostly from graft donor cells, taken 60 days after TCRalphabeta/CD19-depleted stem cell transplant. These receptors came from a male patient aged 10 to 17 who had a stem cell transplant for acute lymphoblastic leukemia, so the T cells may come from the graft donor.

This clonotype is judged medium-sized (0.01 to 0.1%). This chain links TRBV14 with TRBJ2-5; D not resolved. With 4 bases removed from V and 2 bases from J, the gap between germline ends came to 11 bases. The V gene's germline CDR1 is SGHDN and CDR2 FVKESK. The CDR3 length is 14 residues. The CDR3 loop is CASSRNRGQETQYF. CDR3 DNA: TGTGCCAGCAGCCGGAACCGAGGTCAAGAGACCCAGTACTTC.

This clonotype has at least ten counts. V and J are TRBV18 and TRBJ2-7, with D hard to call. CDR1 and CDR2 from the germline V gene are KGHSH and LQKENI. With 1 base removed from V and 5 bases from J, the gap between germline ends came to 9 bases. CDR3 length: 13 residues. The CDR3 sequence: CASSPQGLDEQYF. The CDR3 bases are TGTGCCAGCTCACCACAGGGTTTGGACGAGCAGTACTTC.

The table lists this clonotype with many counts. The chain combines TRBV6-2 or TRBV6-3 with TRBJ2-7, with a weak D call TRBD2 (6 bases). The CDR3 extends over 12 amino acids. Germline lookup yields CDR1 MNHEY and CDR2 SVGEGT. The V end lost 2 bases, the J end lost 6 bases, and 8 bases lay between the germline ends. The CDR3 DNA follows: TGTGCCAGCAGTTACGCAGCGGGCGAGCAGTACTTC. Its translation: CASSYAAGEQYF.

This clonotype was seen ten or more times. V gene TRBV7-2 combines with J gene TRBJ1-6; a weak D match, TRBD1 (5 bases). The V gene lost 0 bases and the J gene lost 4 bases, with 7 bases spanning the gap. CDR3 size: 15 residues. Germline-derived CDR1 and CDR2 are SGHTA and FQGNSA. The CDR3 is CASSLAGGYNSPLHF. For the CDR3, the DNA is TGTGCCAGCAGCTTAGCCGGGGGTTATAATTCACCCCTCCACTTT.

This clonotype occurred many times. The CDR3: CASSYDRGGNQPQHF. As DNA, the CDR3 is TGTGCCAGCAGTTACGACAGGGGTGGGAATCAGCCCCAGCATTTT. The chain couples TRBV6-5 to TRBJ1-5; 8 bases align to TRBD1. The germline gives CDR1 MNHEY, CDR2 SVGAGI. Trimming at V came to 2 bases and at J to 4 bases, leaving 4 bases not matched to a gene. The CDR3 consists of 15 residues.

V usage is TRBV18 and J usage is TRBJ2-2, with TRBD2 matching 10 bases. Germline lookup yields CDR1 KGHSH and CDR2 LQKENI. Trimming took 0 bases from V and 4 from J; bases not matched to a gene: 8. The CDR3 spans 18 residues. The CDR3 nucleotides read TGTGCCAGCTCACCACCGGAAGGACTAGCGGTCCTCACCGGGGAGCTGTTTTTT. It encodes CASSPPEGLAVLTGELFF.

This clonotype was found many times. This rearrangement joins TRBV6-1 to TRBJ2-7; D is possibly TRBD1 (5 bases). CDR3 size: 11 residues. CDR1 is MNHNS, CDR2 SASEGT, per germline. Trimming left V 6 bases short and J 3 bases short, with 6 bases between. The CDR3: CASRGHYEQYF. For the CDR3, the DNA is TGTGCCAGCAGGGGGCACTACGAGCAGTACTTC.

The chain employs TRBV18 and TRBJ2-5, with TRBD1 matching over 10 bases. The V gene's germline CDR1 is KGHSH and CDR2 LQKENI. This CDR3 contains 15 residues. Unmatched junction bases numbered 6, after V lost 4 bases and J lost 4 bases. The CDR3 sequence: CASSLTGGIGETQYF. The CDR3 DNA reads TGTGCCAGCTCACTGACAGGGGGCATTGGAGAGACCCAGTACTTC.

The V gene is TRBV10-3, the J gene TRBJ2-1; no clear D. V lost 1 base and J lost 4, with 5 bases in between. CDR3 length equals 13 residues. Germline CDR1 ENHRY, CDR2 SYGVKD. DNA for the CDR3: TGTGCCATCAGTGAGTTCGAGTACAATGAGCAGTTCTTC. Protein sequence: CAISEFEYNEQFF.

This clonotype was detected many times. V and J are TRBV20-1 and TRBJ1-2; 9 nucleotides agree with TRBD1. Germline V lookup: CDR1 DFQATT, CDR2 SNEGSKA (reference sequence). Trimming at V came to 5 bases and at J to 7 bases, leaving 14 bases not matched to a gene. The CDR3 length is 15 residues. CDR3 sequence reads: CSAPERRTGGVGYTF. The CDR3 region has the DNA TGCAGTGCTCCGGAACGAAGAACAGGGGGCGTTGGCTACACCTTC.

This clonotype was seen many times. The CDR3 loop reads CASSQRPGTGNSPLHF. The CDR3 DNA follows: TGTGCCAGCAGCCAGCGTCCCGGGACAGGGAATTCACCCCTCCACTTT. V is TRBV3-1 and J is TRBJ1-6; TRBD1 matches at 9 bases. The CDR3 is 16 residues long. Germline trimming cut 3 bases from V and 7 bases from J; bases unmatched to any gene: 7. CDR1 is LGHDT and CDR2 is YNNKEL in the germline V gene (reference sequence).

This clonotype was seen many times. The gene calls are TRBV6-5 and TRBJ2-7; a possible D gene is TRBD2 (7 bases). From germline, CDR1 is MNHEY and CDR2 SVGAGI. V was cut by 2 bases and J by 7 bases, with 15 bases left in between. The CDR3 extends over 14 amino acids. The CDR3 DNA follows: TGTGCCAGCAGTTACGGGGGGGCTGAGATGGAGCAGTACTTC. Its translation is CASSYGGAEMEQYF.

In its sample, this clonotype was seen many times. In DNA, the CDR3 is TGCAGCGTTGGATATTTTGTGTCGACACTTTTCCCGCAAAAGCCAAAGTATGGCTACACCTTC. Its protein product is CSVGYFVSTLFPQKPKYGYTF. The chain uses TRBV29-1 and TRBJ1-2, with D hard to call. The CDR3 runs 21 residues. Trimming shortened V by 4 bases and J by 5 bases, and 38 bases separated the two germline ends. Germline CDR1 is SQVTM and CDR2 is ANQGSEA.

There are many counts of this clonotype. This chain connects TRBV19 to TRBJ2-7; 11 nucleotides agree with TRBD1. The CDR3 runs to 13 residues. CDR1 LNHDA and CDR2 SQIVND come from the germline V gene (reference sequence). After removal of 6 bases from V and 5 bases from J, the junction contained 3 bases not matched to a gene. For the CDR3, the DNA is TGTGCCAGTAGCCGGGACAGGGGGAACGAGCAGTACTTC. Protein product: CASSRDRGNEQYF. Together with reference TRBV19 and TRBJ2-7, the CDR3 gives the full variable domain: DGGITQSPKYLFRKEGQNVTLSCEQNLNHDAMYWYRQDPGQGLRLIYYSQIVNDFQKGDIAEGYSVSREKKESFPLTVTSAQKNPTAFYLCASSRDRGNEQYFGPGTRLTVT.

At least ten counts were recorded for this clonotype. The rearrangement joins TRBV5-1 to TRBJ2-1; D remains unclear. This CDR3 comprises 9 residues. From germline, CDR1 is SGHRS and CDR2 YFSETQ. CDR3 nucleotides: TGCGTTCCCCACAATGAGCAGTTCTTC. It translates to CVPHNEQFF.

This clonotype occurred many times. The chain links TRBV7-2 to TRBJ2-2, with D unclear. Germline V gene sequence: CDR1 SGHTA, CDR2 FQGNSA. CDR3 length equals 13 residues. Trimming took 5 bases from V and 3 from J, leaving 7 bases between them. The CDR3 protein is CASSPRYTGELFF. Written as DNA, the CDR3 is TGTGCCAGCAGCCCCCGCTACACCGGGGAGCTGTTTTTT.

The rearrangement links TRBV6-2 or TRBV6-3 to TRBJ2-5; D uncertain. Trimming cost V 4 bases and J 3 bases, with 15 bases left between them. The germline V gene encodes CDR1 MNHEY and CDR2 SVGEGT. The CDR3 sequence is 15 residues long. Written as DNA, the CDR3 is TGTGCCAGCAGTTCCACCCCGACCCTAAAAGAGACCCAGTACTTC. It codes for CASSSTPTLKETQYF.

In this sample, this clonotype turned up many times. The CDR3 DNA reads as TGTGCCAGCAGCCGGCGGGACACCATATATTTT. As protein: CASSRRDTIYF. This chain joins TRBV3-1 and TRBJ1-3, with D hard to call. The germline V gene has CDR1 LGHDT and CDR2 YNNKEL (reference sequence). The ends were cut back, 4 bases at V and 8 bases at J, with 6 bases in the middle. The CDR3 runs 11 residues. Drawing the rest from reference TRBV3-1 and TRBJ1-3, the complete variable domain is DTAVSQTPKYLVTQMGNDKSIKCEQNLGHDTMYWYKQDSKKFLKIMFSYNNKELIINETVPNRFSPKSPDKAHLNLHINSLELGDSAVYFCASSRRDTIYFGEGSWLTVV.

This clonotype is medium-sized (0.01 to 0.1%) within its sample. The CDR3 region is CASSVAPGATNTEAFF. The CDR3 bases are TGTGCCAGCAGCGTAGCCCCAGGGGCAACGAACACTGAAGCTTTCTTT. The rearrangement joins TRBV9 to TRBJ1-1, with a weak D call TRBD1 (6 bases). Trimming pared 0 bases from V and 1 base from J, leaving 13 bases between. Germline CDR1 reads SGDLS; CDR2 reads YYNGEE. The CDR3 is 16 amino acids.

This clonotype was observed many times. Written as DNA, the CDR3 is TGTGCCAGCACCGTTGCCGGCTCCTATAATTCACCCCTCCACTTT. Protein product: CASTVAGSYNSPLHF. The chain employs TRBV7-9 and TRBJ1-6; D uncertain. The CDR3 runs to 15 residues. The ends were cut back, 7 bases at V and 0 bases at J, with 10 bases in the middle. Germline V gene lookup returns CDR1 SEHNR and CDR2 FQNEAQ (reference sequence).

This clonotype was seen at least ten times. This chain uses TRBV20-1 with TRBJ2-7; the match to TRBD2 covers 10 bases. The CDR3 covers 16 residues. In germline, CDR1 is DFQATT, CDR2 SNEGSKA (reference sequence). V lost 3 bases to trimming and J lost 2 bases; unmatched junction nucleotides: 10. The CDR3 region is CSASPPRAGGPYEQYF. The CDR3 region has the DNA TGCAGTGCTAGCCCCCCCCGAGCGGGGGGGCCCTACGAGCAGTACTTC.